One sample yielded the 21 T cell receptor beta chains listed below, sequenced in a study of CD8+ T cells in alopecia areata. As to treatment: oral pan-JAK inhibitor, 5-10 mg twice daily. Sequencing used cDNA as its template, made by extracting RNA and reverse transcribing it. Only in-frame clones appear in the TCRdb table, and some are missing; sequencing was by immunoSEQ multiplex PCR. The sample gives around 290,000 clones, 58% of which show up once; under 2% is in the top ten. Here the sequenced sample was CD4+ T cells sorted from blood, taken at week 24, from a patient treated with tofacitinib. The receptors were sampled from a human donor with alopecia areata.

This rearrangement joins TRBV15 to TRBJ2-5, with D possibly TRBD2 on 5 matching bases. Looked up from germline, CDR1 is LNHNV and CDR2 is YYDKDF (reference sequence). Trimming shortened V by 5 bases and J by 4 bases, and 11 bases separated the two germline ends. This CDR3 is built from 13 residues. The CDR3 DNA is TGTGCCACCAGCGGCGGAGGTCGAGAGACCCAGTACTTC. Encoded protein: CATSGGGRETQYF.

The V gene is TRBV28, the J gene TRBJ2-3; no firm D call. The CDR3 sequence is 12 residues long. Germline V gene lookup returns CDR1 MDHEN and CDR2 SYDVKM. Trimming took 3 bases from V and 3 from J, leaving 4 bases between them. CDR3 amino acids: CASSLGTDTQYF. CDR3 sequence (DNA): TGTGCCAGCAGTTTGGGAACAGATACGCAGTATTTT. Based on the CDR3 plus reference TRBV28 and TRBJ2-3, the full variable domain is DVKVTQSSRYLVKRTGEKVFLECVQDMDHENMFWYRQDPGLGLRLIYFSYDVKMKEKGDIPEGYSVSREKKERFSLILESASTNQTSMYLCASSLGTDTQYFGPGTRLTVL.

This chain connects TRBV30 to TRBJ1-1; D uncertain. The V and J ends lost 3 bases and 3 bases respectively, with 14 bases between them. The CDR3 loop spans 14 amino acids. Germline loops: CDR1 GTSNPN, CDR2 SVGIG (reference sequence). The CDR3: CAWRGYGFHTEAFF. CDR3 nucleotide sequence: TGTGCCTGGAGGGGATATGGGTTTCACACTGAAGCTTTCTTT.

This clone was recorded only once. This rearrangement joins TRBV7-8 to TRBJ1-1; a possible D gene is TRBD1 (5 bases). Trimming took 5 bases from V and 4 from J, leaving 8 bases between them. From germline, CDR1 is SGHVS and CDR2 FQNEAQ. This CDR3 has 12 residues. The CDR3 spells CASSRQGTEAFF. The CDR3 DNA reads as TGTGCCAGCAGCCGTCAGGGCACTGAAGCTTTCTTT.

This sequence joins TRBV27 and TRBJ2-5; TRBD2 agrees at 9 bases. CDR1 is MNHEY, CDR2 SMNVEV, per germline (reference sequence). The junction had 9 bases not matched to a gene; V was cut back by 6 bases and J by 1 base. The CDR3 consists of 16 residues. The CDR3 spells CASSRLAGAGQETQYF. CDR3 sequence (DNA): TGTGCCAGCAGCCGATTAGCGGGGGCCGGCCAAGAGACCCAGTACTTC.

There are a few counts of this clone. The chain recombines TRBV27 with TRBJ1-4, with D tentatively TRBD1 (5 bases). Between the trimmed V and J ends, which lost 2 bases and 8 bases, there was a span of 18 bases. The germline gives CDR1 MNHEY, CDR2 SMNVEV (reference sequence). The CDR3 is 16 residues long. The CDR3 DNA reads as TGTGCCAGCAGTTTAAATTCTGCAGGGTTGTCGGAAAAACTGTTTTTT. Translation: CASSLNSAGLSEKLFF.

This chain links TRBV4-1 with TRBJ1-1, with D perhaps TRBD1 (6 bases). The CDR3 is 14 residues long. The ends were cut back, 0 bases at V and 7 bases at J, with 12 bases in the middle. Germline V gives CDR1 MGHRA, CDR2 YSYEKL. DNA for the CDR3: TGCGCCAGCAGCCAAGAAGTCGGAGGGGGTGAAGCTTTCTTT. It specifies CASSQEVGGGEAFF.

V usage is TRBV15 and J usage is TRBJ2-1, with 7 positions matching TRBD1. This CDR3 contains 15 residues. With V trimmed by 2 bases and J by 2 bases, 3 bases remained unmatched. Germline V gives CDR1 LNHNV, CDR2 YYDKDF (reference sequence). The CDR3 DNA follows: TGTGCCACCAGCAGAACAGGGGCCCCCTACAATGAGCAGTTCTTC. Amino acid sequence: CATSRTGAPYNEQFF. Variable domain in full (rest from reference TRBV15 and TRBJ2-1): DAMVIQNPRYQVTQFGKPVTLSCSQTLNHNVMYWYQQKSSQAPKLLFHYYDKDFNNEADTPDNFQSRRPNTSFCFLDIRSPGLGDTAMYLCATSRTGAPYNEQFFGPGTRLTVL.

This chain uses TRBV18 with TRBJ2-3; 7 nucleotides agree with TRBD1. Trimming at V came to 1 base and at J to 2 bases, leaving 6 bases not matched to a gene. Germline-derived CDR1 and CDR2 are KGHSH and LQKENI. The CDR3 loop spans 16 amino acids. The CDR3 region is CASSPRTGPLTDTQYF. CDR3 DNA sequence: TGTGCCAGCTCACCACGGACAGGACCCCTCACAGATACGCAGTATTTT. Full variable domain (rest looked up from reference TRBV18 and TRBJ2-3): NAGVMQNPRHLVRRRGQEARLRCSPMKGHSHVYWYRQLPEEGLKFMVYLQKENIIDESGMPKERFSAEFPKEGPSILRIQQVVRGDSAAYFCASSPRTGPLTDTQYFGPGTRLTVL.

The V and J genes are TRBV6-5 and TRBJ1-1; D remains unclear. Germline lookup yields CDR1 MNHEY and CDR2 SVGAGI. Trimming stripped 2 bases from V and 5 bases from J, with 9 bases between. The CDR3 length is 13 residues. The CDR3 spells CASSYRRGTEAFF. The CDR3 nucleotides read TGTGCCAGCAGTTACAGGCGCGGGACTGAAGCTTTCTTT.

The chain is built from TRBV7-2 and TRBJ2-3; D unresolved. Germline CDR1 and CDR2: SGHTA and FQGNSA. The ends were cut back, 5 bases at V and 2 bases at J, with 14 bases in the middle. The CDR3 is made up of 15 amino acids. The CDR3 is CASSRTTADTDTQYF. The CDR3 nucleotides read TGTGCCAGCAGCCGCACGACCGCAGACACAGATACGCAGTATTTT. Variable domain in full (rest from reference TRBV7-2 and TRBJ2-3): GAGVSQSPSNKVTEKGKDVELRCDPISGHTALYWYRQSLGQGLEFLIYFQGNSAPDKSGLPSDRFSAERTGGSVSTLTIQRTQQEDSAVYLCASSRTTADTDTQYFGPGTRLTVL.

This clone was observed a handful of times. The V and J genes are TRBV13 and TRBJ2-7, with 7 bases identical to TRBD1. Germline assignment: CDR1 PRHDT and CDR2 FYEKMQ (reference sequence). Trimming removed 2 bases from V and 2 bases from J; junction bases left unmatched: 9. CDR3 length: 16 residues. CDR3 region: CASSLSATGYPYEQYF. In DNA, the CDR3 is TGTGCCAGCAGCTTATCTGCGACAGGGTACCCCTACGAGCAGTACTTC. The whole variable domain, remainder taken from reference TRBV13 and TRBJ2-7, is AAGVIQSPRHLIKEKRETATLKCYPIPRHDTVYWYQQGPGQDPQFLISFYEKMQSDKGSIPDRFSAQQFSDYHSELNMSSLELGDSALYFCASSLSATGYPYEQYFGPGTRLTVT.

This rearrangement joins TRBV5-6 to TRBJ2-3; D not certain. Trimming cost V 4 bases and J 6 bases, with 12 bases left between them. This CDR3 spans 13 amino acids. Germline V gives CDR1 SGHDT, CDR2 YYEEEE. CDR3 in amino acids: CASSPFSEDTQYF. CDR3 sequence (DNA): TGTGCCAGCAGCCCCTTCAGTGAGGATACGCAGTATTTT. Combining the CDR3 with reference TRBV5-6 and TRBJ2-3 gives the whole variable domain DAGVTQSPTHLIKTRGQQVTLRCSPKSGHDTVSWYQQALGQGPQFIFQYYEEEERQRGNFPDRFSGHQFPNYSSELNVNALLLGDSALYLCASSPFSEDTQYFGPGTRLTVL.

V gene TRBV21-1 combines with J gene TRBJ1-1. TRBV21-1 is an annotated pseudogene. This CDR3 comprises 19 residues. DNA for the CDR3: TGTGCCAGCAGCAACCCTACCCGTCTCGGGATCGCCATGAACACTGAAGCTTTCTTT. Its translation: CASSNPTRLGIAMNTEAFF.

The chain recombines TRBV4-1 with TRBJ1-1, with D possibly TRBD1 on 5 matching bases. In germline, CDR1 is MGHRA, CDR2 YSYEKL. Trimming removed 2 bases at V and 4 bases at J, with 17 bases between. The CDR3 runs to 16 residues. This chain's CDR3 is CASSQPRRGARTEAFF. DNA of the CDR3: TGCGCCAGCAGCCAACCCAGACGAGGGGCGCGCACTGAAGCTTTCTTT.

The chain combines TRBV5-1 with TRBJ2-5; D is unresolved. V dropped 1 base and J dropped 0 bases, with 7 bases sitting between them. The CDR3 runs 14 residues. Germline loops: CDR1 SGHRS, CDR2 YFSETQ. DNA for the CDR3: TGCGCCAGCAGCTTGAGCACCTACCAAGAGACCCAGTACTTC. Translated: CASSLSTYQETQYF.

This clone was seen more than once but under ten times. This chain joins TRBV28 and TRBJ2-1; 9 bases map to TRBD1. Trimming removed 3 bases from V and 8 bases from J; junction bases left unmatched: 8. Germline V gives CDR1 MDHEN, CDR2 SYDVKM. The CDR3 covers 15 residues. The CDR3 DNA reads TGTGCCAGCAGTTTTCCGGGACAGGGAGCCCATGAGCAGTTCTTC. It codes for CASSFPGQGAHEQFF. Supplemented by reference TRBV28 and TRBJ2-1, the full variable domain reads DVKVTQSSRYLVKRTGEKVFLECVQDMDHENMFWYRQDPGLGLRLIYFSYDVKMKEKGDIPEGYSVSREKKERFSLILESASTNQTSMYLCASSFPGQGAHEQFFGPGTRLTVL.

In its sample, this clone was seen once. V and J are TRBV2 and TRBJ2-3, with 15 bases identical to TRBD2. Germline CDR1 is SNHLY and CDR2 is FYNNEI. Trimming took 10 bases from V and 3 from J; bases not matched to a gene: 2. The CDR3 is 14 residues long. CDR3 DNA: TGTGCCACGGGACTAGCGGGGGGAACAGATACGCAGTATTTT. It translates to CATGLAGGTDTQYF. The whole variable domain, filled in from reference TRBV2 and TRBJ2-3, reads EPEVTQTPSHQVTQMGQEVILRCVPISNHLYFYWYRQILGQKVEFLVSFYNNEISEKSEIFDDQFSVERPDGSNFTLKIRSTKLEDSAMYFCATGLAGGTDTQYFGPGTRLTVL.

The chain joins TRBV7-2 to TRBJ1-2; tentative D call: TRBD1 (6 bases). Between the trimmed V and J ends, which lost 4 bases and 2 bases, there was a span of 14 bases. From germline, CDR1 is SGHTA and CDR2 FQGNSA. This CDR3 region has 15 residues. CDR3 nucleotides: TGTGCCAGCAGCTCTAGGGCCCAGGGGAACTATGGCTACACCTTC. It specifies CASSSRAQGNYGYTF.

The CDR3 region is CASSNRVETQYF. The CDR3 bases are TGTGCCAGCAGTAACAGGGTAGAGACCCAGTACTTC. The rearrangement uses TRBV7-9 and TRBJ2-5, with D possibly being TRBD1 (6 bases). This CDR3 comprises 12 residues. Germline-derived CDR1 and CDR2 are SEHNR and FQNEAQ (reference sequence). Trimming left V 6 bases short and J 4 bases short, with 9 bases between.

The rearrangement uses TRBV5-1 and TRBJ2-7, with a weak D call TRBD1 (6 bases). V lost 0 bases, J lost 6 bases, and 13 bases lay in between. The CDR3 has 14 amino acids. Germline V gene sequence: CDR1 SGHRS, CDR2 YFSETQ. Here the CDR3 DNA reads TGCGCCAGCAGCTTGGACAGGGAACACTCCGAGCAGTACTTC. Its translation is CASSLDREHSEQYF.